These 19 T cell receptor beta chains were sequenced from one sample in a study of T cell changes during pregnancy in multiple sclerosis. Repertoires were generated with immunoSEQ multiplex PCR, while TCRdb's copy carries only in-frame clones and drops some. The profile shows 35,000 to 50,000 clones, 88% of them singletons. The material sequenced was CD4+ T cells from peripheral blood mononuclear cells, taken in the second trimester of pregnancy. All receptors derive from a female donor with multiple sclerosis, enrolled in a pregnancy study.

DNA for the CDR3: TGTGCCAGCAGCCTGGAAGCGGGAGTCTCCTACGAGCAGTACTTC. Its translation is CASSLEAGVSYEQYF. The rearrangement joins TRBV6-5 to TRBJ2-7, with 8 bases identical to TRBD2. The CDR3 is 15 amino acids. The V segment lost 6 bases and the J segment 0 bases; nucleotides outside the gene matches: 7. The germline V gene has CDR1 MNHEY and CDR2 SVGAGI.

In nucleotides, the CDR3 is TGTGCCAGCTCACCAGTTCCTAGCGGGGGCCTTAGCACAGATACGCAGTATTTT. This encodes CASSPVPSGGLSTDTQYF. This rearrangement joins TRBV18 to TRBJ2-3, with 10 positions matching TRBD2. The CDR3 is 18 residues long. CDR1 is KGHSH and CDR2 is LQKENI in the germline V gene. V lost 2 bases to trimming and J lost 0 bases; unmatched junction nucleotides: 8.

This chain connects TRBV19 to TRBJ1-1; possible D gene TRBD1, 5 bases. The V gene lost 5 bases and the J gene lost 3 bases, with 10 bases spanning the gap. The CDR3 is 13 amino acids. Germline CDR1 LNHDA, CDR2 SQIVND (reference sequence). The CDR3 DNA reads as TGTGCCAGTAGTCCCTCAGGGTACACTGAAGCTTTCTTT. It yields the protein CASSPSGYTEAFF.

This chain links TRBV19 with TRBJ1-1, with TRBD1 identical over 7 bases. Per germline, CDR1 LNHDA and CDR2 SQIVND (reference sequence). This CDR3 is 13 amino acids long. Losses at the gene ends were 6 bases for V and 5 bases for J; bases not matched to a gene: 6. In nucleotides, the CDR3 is TGTGCCAGTAGCACATCAGGGGGTACTGAAGCTTTCTTT. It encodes CASSTSGGTEAFF.

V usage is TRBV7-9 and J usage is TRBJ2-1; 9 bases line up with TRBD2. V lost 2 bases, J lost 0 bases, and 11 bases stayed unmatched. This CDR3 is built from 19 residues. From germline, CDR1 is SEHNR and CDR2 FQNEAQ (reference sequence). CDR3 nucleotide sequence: TGTGCCAGCAGCTTATTGTCCCCGGGGACTAGCTCCTCCTACAATGAGCAGTTCTTC. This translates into CASSLLSPGTSSSYNEQFF.

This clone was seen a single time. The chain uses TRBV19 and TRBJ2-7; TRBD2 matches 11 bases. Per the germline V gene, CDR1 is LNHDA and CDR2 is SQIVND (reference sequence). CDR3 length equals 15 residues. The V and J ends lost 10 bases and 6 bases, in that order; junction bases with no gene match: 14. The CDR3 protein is CATQVLAGVNSEQYF. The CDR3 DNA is TGTGCCACACAAGTACTAGCGGGAGTCAATAGCGAGCAGTACTTC.

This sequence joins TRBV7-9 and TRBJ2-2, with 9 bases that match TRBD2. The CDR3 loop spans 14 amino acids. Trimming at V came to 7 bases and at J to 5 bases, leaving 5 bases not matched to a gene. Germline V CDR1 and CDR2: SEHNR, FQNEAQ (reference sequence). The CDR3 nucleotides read TGTGCCAGCATCGCTCTAGCGGGAACCGGGGAGCTGTTTTTT. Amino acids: CASIALAGTGELFF.

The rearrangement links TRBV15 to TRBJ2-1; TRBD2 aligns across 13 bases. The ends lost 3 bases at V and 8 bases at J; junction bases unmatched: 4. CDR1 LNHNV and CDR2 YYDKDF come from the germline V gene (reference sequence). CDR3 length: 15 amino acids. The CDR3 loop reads CATSRGTSGKHEQFF. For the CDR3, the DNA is TGTGCCACCAGCAGGGGGACTAGCGGGAAGCATGAGCAGTTCTTC.

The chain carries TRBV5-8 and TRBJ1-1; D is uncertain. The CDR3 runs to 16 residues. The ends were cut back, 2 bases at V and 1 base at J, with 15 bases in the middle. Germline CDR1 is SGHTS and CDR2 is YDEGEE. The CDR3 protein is CASSFSAGVGNTEAFF. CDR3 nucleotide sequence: TGTGCCAGCAGCTTTTCCGCCGGGGTCGGGAACACTGAAGCTTTCTTT.

CDR3 sequence (DNA): TGTGCCAGCAGTGATGGGTTACGGAGCTCTGGAAACACCATATATTTT. Its protein product is CASSDGLRSSGNTIYF. The chain couples TRBV6-1 to TRBJ1-3; D uncertain. The CDR3 consists of 16 residues. Germline assignment: CDR1 MNHNS and CDR2 SASEGT. The V and J ends lost 3 bases and 0 bases respectively, with 12 bases between them.

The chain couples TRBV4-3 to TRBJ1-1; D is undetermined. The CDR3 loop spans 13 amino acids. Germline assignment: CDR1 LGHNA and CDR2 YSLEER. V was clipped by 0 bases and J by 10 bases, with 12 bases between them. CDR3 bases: TGCGCCAGCAGCCAAGATGCGAAAACTTCAGCTTTCTTT. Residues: CASSQDAKTSAFF.

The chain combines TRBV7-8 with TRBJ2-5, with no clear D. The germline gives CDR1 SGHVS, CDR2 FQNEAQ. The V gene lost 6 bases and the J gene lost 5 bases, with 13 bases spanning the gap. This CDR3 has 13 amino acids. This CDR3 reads CASRPAGRETQYF. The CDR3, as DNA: TGTGCCAGCAGACCAGCAGGTCGGGAGACCCAGTACTTC. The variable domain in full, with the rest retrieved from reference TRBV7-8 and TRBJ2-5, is GAGVSQSPRYKVAKRGQDVALRCDPISGHVSLFWYQQALGQGPEFLTYFQNEAQLDKSGLPSDRFFAERPEGSVSTLKIQRTQQEDSAVYLCASRPAGRETQYFGPGTRLLVL.

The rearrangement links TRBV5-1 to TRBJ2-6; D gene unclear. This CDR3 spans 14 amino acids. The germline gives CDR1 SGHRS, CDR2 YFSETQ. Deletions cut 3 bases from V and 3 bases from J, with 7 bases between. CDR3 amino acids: CASSSRYGANVLTF. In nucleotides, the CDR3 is TGCGCCAGCAGCTCCCGGTATGGGGCCAACGTCCTGACTTTC.

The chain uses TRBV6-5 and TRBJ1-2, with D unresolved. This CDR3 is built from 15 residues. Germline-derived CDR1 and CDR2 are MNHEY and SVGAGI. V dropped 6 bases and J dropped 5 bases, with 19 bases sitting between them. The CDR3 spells CASSPTFGLSYGYTF. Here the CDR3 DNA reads TGTGCCAGCAGCCCTACCTTCGGGTTGAGTTATGGCTACACCTTC.

Written as DNA, the CDR3 is TGCGCCAGCAGATATAGTTCCGGGGCGGGAACCAAAAACATTCAGTACTTC. Residues: CASRYSSGAGTKNIQYF. The rearrangement uses TRBV5-1 and TRBJ2-4; D is possibly TRBD2 (6 bases). The germline CDR1 and CDR2 sequences are SGHRS and YFSETQ. The CDR3 loop spans 17 amino acids. The V and J ends lost 5 bases and 2 bases respectively, with 20 bases between them.

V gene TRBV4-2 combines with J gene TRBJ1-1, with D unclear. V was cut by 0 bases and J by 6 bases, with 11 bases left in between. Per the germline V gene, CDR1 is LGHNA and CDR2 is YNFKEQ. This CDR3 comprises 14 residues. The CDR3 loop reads CASSQDGRRSEAFF. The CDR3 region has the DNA TGTGCCAGCAGCCAAGACGGGAGGCGATCTGAAGCTTTCTTT.

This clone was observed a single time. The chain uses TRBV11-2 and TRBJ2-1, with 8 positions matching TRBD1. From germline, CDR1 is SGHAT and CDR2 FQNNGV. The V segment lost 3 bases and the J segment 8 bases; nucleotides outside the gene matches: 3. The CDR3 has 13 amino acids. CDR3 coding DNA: TGTGCCAGCAGCTTCAGGGGGCTCGATGAGCAGTTCTTC. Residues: CASSFRGLDEQFF.

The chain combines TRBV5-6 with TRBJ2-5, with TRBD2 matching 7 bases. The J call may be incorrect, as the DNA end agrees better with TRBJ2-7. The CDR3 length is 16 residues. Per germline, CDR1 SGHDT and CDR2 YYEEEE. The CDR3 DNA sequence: TGTGCCAGCAGCCAGGGAGGACTAGACCCGTCCTACGAGCAGTACTTC. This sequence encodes CASSQGGLDPSYEQYF.

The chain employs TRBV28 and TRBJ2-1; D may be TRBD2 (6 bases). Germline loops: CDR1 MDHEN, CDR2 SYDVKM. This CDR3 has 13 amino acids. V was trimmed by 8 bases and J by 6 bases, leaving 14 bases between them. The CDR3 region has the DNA TGTGCCAGCCAGTCGGCTAGCGTCAATGAGCAGTTCTTC. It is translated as CASQSASVNEQFF.